Listed here are 21 T cell receptor beta chains from one sample, sequenced in a study of neurological immune-mediated disorders. TCRdb recomputed calls from the 5' RACE reads with MiXCR, one row per CDR3 protein. The table has more than 35,000 distinct CDR3 sequences, 10% seen once. The sample was PBMCs. The receptors shown here come from a woman in her 30s with HTLV-1-associated myelopathy (HAM/TSP).

This clonotype was observed at least ten times. This rearrangement joins TRBV9 to TRBJ2-3; D gene ambiguous. V lost 5 bases and J 4 bases, leaving 20 bases between the germline ends. The CDR3 totals 16 residues. Germline V gene sequence: CDR1 SGDLS, CDR2 YYNGEE. The CDR3 nucleotides read TGTGCCAGCAGTGAAGTAGGGAATAGCCCTGCAGATACGCAGTATTTT. It is translated as CASSEVGNSPADTQYF.

At least ten counts were recorded for this clonotype. The chain employs TRBV24-1 and TRBJ2-2, with no clear D. The germline V gene has CDR1 KGHDR and CDR2 SFDVKD. V lost 9 bases to trimming and J lost 0 bases, with 7 bases between them. The CDR3 contains 13 residues. The CDR3, as DNA: TGTGCCACCGGCTCAGCGAACACCGGGGAGCTGTTTTTT. Translation: CATGSANTGELFF.

This clonotype has a count of ten or more. The chain employs TRBV5-1 and TRBJ2-1; D could derive from TRBD1 or TRBD2 (6 bases each). The germline V and J ends were trimmed by 5 bases and 3 bases, with 12 bases remaining between them. This CDR3 region has 14 residues. In germline, CDR1 is SGHRS, CDR2 YFSETQ. The CDR3: CASSFKGGYNEQFF. The CDR3, as DNA: TGCGCCAGCAGTTTCAAGGGGGGCTACAATGAGCAGTTCTTC.

This clonotype was detected many times. The J gene is TRBJ2-7, the V gene TRBV7-2, with 11 bases fitting TRBD1. The CDR3 has 14 amino acids. V shed 5 bases, J shed 3 bases, and the junction held 3 bases outside the gene matches. Germline V gene sequence: CDR1 SGHTA, CDR2 FQGNSA. Written as DNA, the CDR3 is TGTGCCAGCAGCGGACAGGGGGCGTTCTACGAGCAGTACTTC. Translation: CASSGQGAFYEQYF.

This clonotype was seen ten or more times. The rearrangement joins TRBV5-1 to TRBJ1-1, with D unclear. V was pared by 5 bases and J by 2 bases, with 16 bases between. Germline CDR1 and CDR2: SGHRS and YFSETQ. This CDR3 is 15 amino acids long. The CDR3 sequence: CASSPILKGNTEAFF. The CDR3 DNA reads as TGCGCCAGCAGTCCTATACTAAAGGGAAACACTGAAGCTTTCTTT.

This clonotype was detected ten times or more. V is TRBV5-5 and J is TRBJ2-5, with 7 bases that match TRBD1. Germline loops: CDR1 SGHKS, CDR2 YYEKEE (reference sequence). V shed 4 bases, J shed 9 bases, and the junction held 6 bases outside the gene matches. The CDR3 spans 12 residues. CDR3 sequence (DNA): TGTGCCAGCAGCCAGGGGGTAAGGGCCCAGTACTTC. This translates into CASSQGVRAQYF.

This clonotype showed up many times. The chain has TRBV20-1 and TRBJ2-7, with D maybe TRBD1 (5 bases). The germline CDR1 and CDR2 sequences are DFQATT and SNEGSKA (reference sequence). This CDR3 is built from 13 residues. V was cut by 6 bases and J by 4 bases, with 16 bases left in between. The CDR3 nucleotides are TGCAGTGCGAAGGGGCAAGCTTGGTACGAGCAGTACTTC. Its protein is CSAKGQAWYEQYF.

This clonotype was picked up many times. This chain uses TRBV20-1 with TRBJ1-5; the D gene is possibly TRBD1 (5 bases). V was pared by 5 bases and J by 4 bases, with 12 bases between. Germline-derived CDR1 and CDR2 are DFQATT and SNEGSKA (reference sequence). CDR3 size: 13 residues. The CDR3 nucleotides are TGCAGTGCTTACCCCGGGGGGAATCAGCCCCAGCATTTT. This translates into CSAYPGGNQPQHF.

This clonotype was recorded many times. In nucleotides, the CDR3 is TGTGCCAGCTCAGGGCACCACACTGAAGCTTTCTTT. It codes for CASSGHHTEAFF. V and J are TRBV7-9 and TRBJ1-1; TRBD1 might be the D (5 bases). Trimming cost V 8 bases and J 3 bases, with 10 bases left between them. The CDR3 is made up of 12 amino acids. Germline-derived CDR1 and CDR2 are SEHNR and FQNEAQ (reference sequence).

This clonotype was seen at least ten times. V and J are TRBV5-1 and TRBJ2-6; D gene uncertain. CDR1 is SGHRS, CDR2 YFSETQ, per germline. The CDR3 runs to 16 residues. V lost 0 bases to trimming and J lost 0 bases, with 7 bases between them. The chain's CDR3 is CASSLGHFSGANVLTF. CDR3 nucleotide sequence: TGCGCCAGCAGCTTGGGACATTTCTCTGGGGCCAACGTCCTGACTTTC.

This clonotype has at least ten counts. The V call is TRBV20-1, the J call TRBJ1-4; D gene ambiguous. The length of the CDR3 is 12 residues. Germline CDR1 DFQATT, CDR2 SNEGSKA (reference sequence). V gave up 3 bases and J gave up 5 bases, with 7 bases separating them. CDR3 in DNA: TGCAGTGCTAGTGGTGGGAATGAAAAACTGTTTTTT. Amino acid sequence: CSASGGNEKLFF.

There are many counts of this clonotype. The V call is TRBV7-9, the J call TRBJ1-2; a possible D gene is TRBD1 (5 bases). This CDR3 region has 16 residues. The germline V and J ends were trimmed by 3 bases and 3 bases, with 17 bases remaining between them. The germline V gene encodes CDR1 SEHNR and CDR2 FQNEAQ (reference sequence). The CDR3 DNA sequence: TGTGCCAGCAGCTTGGCAGGGCCCAGAGGTTACTATGGCTACACCTTC. As protein: CASSLAGPRGYYGYTF.

This clonotype was counted ten times or more. This sequence joins TRBV6-5 and TRBJ1-2; D remains ambiguous. The V gene's germline CDR1 is MNHEY and CDR2 SVGAGI. The CDR3 runs to 14 residues. V lost 2 bases and J 7 bases, leaving 14 bases between the germline ends. CDR3 protein: CASSYTRSSGGYTF. CDR3 bases: TGTGCCAGCAGTTACACCAGGAGTTCTGGTGGCTACACCTTC.

This clonotype has a count of ten or more. The CDR3 sequence is CASSNNPSGSSYNEQFF. The CDR3 DNA follows: TGCGCCAGCAGCAATAACCCTAGCGGAAGCTCCTACAATGAGCAGTTCTTC. The J gene is TRBJ2-1, the V gene TRBV5-1, with 7 bases lining up with TRBD2. This CDR3 is 17 amino acids long. Looked up from germline, CDR1 is SGHRS and CDR2 is YFSETQ. J lost 0 bases, V lost 4 bases, and 10 bases had no gene match.

Many counts were recorded for this clonotype. The CDR3 here is CAISGQETGELFF. The CDR3 DNA is TGTGCCATCAGTGGACAGGAAACCGGGGAGCTGTTTTTT. V and J are TRBV10-3 and TRBJ2-2; a weak D match, TRBD1 (6 bases). V was shortened by 4 bases and J by 5 bases, with 8 bases between the two germline ends. The length of the CDR3 is 13 residues. Germline V gene sequence: CDR1 ENHRY, CDR2 SYGVKD.

This clonotype was observed at least ten times. CDR3 in DNA: TGCGCCAGCAGCGGGACTGGGAACACCGGGGAGCTGTTTTTT. It codes for CASSGTGNTGELFF. The V and J genes are TRBV5-1 and TRBJ2-2; tentative D call: TRBD2 (6 bases). Germline V gene lookup returns CDR1 SGHRS and CDR2 YFSETQ. The CDR3 is 14 residues long. Trimming pared 4 bases from V and 1 base from J, leaving 8 bases between.

This clonotype was counted many times. The chain links TRBV5-1 to TRBJ1-5; possible D gene TRBD1, 5 bases. Germline V gene data show CDR1 as SGHRS and CDR2 as YFSETQ. V lost 0 bases and J lost 4, with 8 bases in between. The CDR3 runs 14 residues. CDR3 amino acids: CASSLAGGNQPQHF. DNA of the CDR3: TGCGCCAGCAGCTTGGCCGGGGGAAATCAGCCCCAGCATTTT.

This clonotype was seen many times. The rearrangement links TRBV6-5 to TRBJ1-6; possibly TRBD1 for D (5 bases). The germline CDR1 and CDR2 sequences are MNHEY and SVGAGI. V was clipped by 6 bases and J by 3 bases, with 15 bases between them. CDR3 length equals 16 residues. The CDR3, as DNA: TGTGCCAGCAGGCCACTCCGACAGCTCTATAATTCACCCCTCCACTTT. Translating gives CASRPLRQLYNSPLHF.

This clonotype was seen repeatedly, ten times or more. This rearrangement joins TRBV12-3 or TRBV12-4 to TRBJ2-3; the match to TRBD1 covers 8 bases. The CDR3 covers 16 residues. V dropped 3 bases and J dropped 7; count of bases not matched to a gene: 12. The CDR3 DNA sequence: TGTGCCAGCAGTTTCACCACAGGGGGGCAAGGGCATACGCAGTATTTT. This sequence encodes CASSFTTGGQGHTQYF.

This clonotype was observed many times. The chain employs TRBV6-5 and TRBJ1-3; no clear D. Trimming shortened V by 2 bases and J by 0 bases, and 11 bases separated the two germline ends. The CDR3 has 16 residues. Per the germline V gene, CDR1 is MNHEY and CDR2 is SVGAGI. CDR3 in amino acids: CASSYRRPSSGNTIYF. CDR3 sequence (DNA): TGTGCCAGCAGTTACCGCCGACCGAGCTCTGGAAACACCATATATTTT.

This clonotype has at least ten counts. The V call is TRBV20-1, the J call TRBJ2-1; tentatively, D is TRBD2 (7 bases). V shed 1 base and J shed 4 bases, with 23 bases lying between them. CDR1 is DFQATT, CDR2 SNEGSKA, per germline (reference sequence). The CDR3 sequence is 18 residues long. The CDR3 protein is CSARVLRGPSGPYNEQFF. CDR3 nucleotide sequence: TGCAGTGCTAGAGTTTTGCGGGGGCCCTCAGGTCCGTACAATGAGCAGTTCTTC.